This entry lists 21 T cell receptor beta chains sequenced from one sample in a study of blood T cell repertoires in COVID-19. Using immunoSEQ multiplex PCR, the repertoire was profiled, and TCRdb retains in-frame clones only, with some absent. The sample carries just under 80,000 clones, roughly 80% recorded once. Sequenced input: peripheral blood. The receptors originated from a human donor in a cohort sampled during active COVID-19.

The chain employs TRBV11-3 and TRBJ2-1; D call uncertain. The CDR3 consists of 14 residues. Trimming left V 0 bases short and J 8 bases short, with 11 bases between. CDR1 is SGHNT and CDR2 is YENEEA in the germline V gene. The CDR3 DNA sequence: TGTGCCAGCAGCTTAGAACCCGAGTCCCATGAGCAGTTCTTC. It yields the protein CASSLEPESHEQFF.

CDR3 loop: CASSRQGTGNTIYF. DNA for the CDR3: TGTGCCAGCAGTCGTCAGGGGACGGGAAACACCATATATTTT. The rearrangement links TRBV6-5 to TRBJ1-3, with TRBD1 as a possible D gene (6 bases). Trimming took 5 bases from V and 4 from J, leaving 12 bases between them. Germline CDR1 is MNHEY and CDR2 is SVGAGI. The length of the CDR3 is 14 residues.

The rearrangement links TRBV12-3 or TRBV12-4 to TRBJ2-7; D uncertain. Trimming left V 3 bases short and J 3 bases short, with 6 bases between. The CDR3 runs 12 residues. The CDR3 is CASSFGGYEQYF. The CDR3 DNA follows: TGTGCCAGCAGTTTTGGCGGCTACGAGCAGTACTTC.

The chain is built from TRBV7-9 and TRBJ2-3, with TRBD2 identical over 8 bases. Germline V gives CDR1 SEHNR, CDR2 FQNEAQ (reference sequence). The CDR3 totals 14 residues. V lost 8 bases, J lost 2 bases, and 6 bases stayed unmatched. As DNA, the CDR3 is TGTGCCAGCGTTCGAGCGGGGGTCACAGATACGCAGTATTTT. It encodes CASVRAGVTDTQYF.

This chain connects TRBV9 to TRBJ1-3; 7 bases fit TRBD1. Trimming cost V 4 bases and J 3 bases; bases outside gene matches: 10. CDR3 length: 16 amino acids. Germline V lookup: CDR1 SGDLS, CDR2 YYNGEE. The CDR3 region has the DNA TGTGCCAGCAGCCGGAGACACAGGGGCCTTGGAAACACCATATATTTT. It yields the protein CASSRRHRGLGNTIYF.

The chain joins TRBV19 to TRBJ1-4; 9 bases align to TRBD1. The CDR3 covers 18 residues. Losses at the gene ends were 3 bases for V and 8 bases for J; bases not matched to a gene: 16. The germline CDR1 and CDR2 sequences are LNHDA and SQIVND (reference sequence). The CDR3 nucleotides are TGTGCCAGTAGTATCTTCAGGACAGGGGCCGCGTTGGGCGAAAAACTGTTTTTT. Its translation is CASSIFRTGAALGEKLFF. Together with reference TRBV19 and TRBJ1-4, the CDR3 gives the full variable domain: DGGITQSPKYLFRKEGQNVTLSCEQNLNHDAMYWYRQDPGQGLRLIYYSQIVNDFQKGDIAEGYSVSREKKESFPLTVTSAQKNPTAFYLCASSIFRTGAALGEKLFFGSGTQLSVL.

This sequence joins TRBV7-9 and TRBJ1-2, with D perhaps matching TRBD1 (5 bases). Germline CDR1 and CDR2: SEHNR and FQNEAQ (reference sequence). Trimming removed 4 bases from V and 3 bases from J, with 18 bases in between. The CDR3 has 16 amino acids. CDR3 DNA: TGTGCCAGCAGCTACGCCATGGAGGGGTATTACTATGGCTACACCTTC. It specifies CASSYAMEGYYYGYTF. Filled out from reference TRBV7-9 and TRBJ1-2, the complete variable domain reads DTGVSQNPRHKITKRGQNVTFRCDPISEHNRLYWYRQTLGQGPEFLTYFQNEAQLEKSRLLSDRFSAERPKGSFSTLEIQRTEQGDSAMYLCASSYAMEGYYYGYTFGSGTRLTVV.

V and J are TRBV18 and TRBJ2-7; TRBD2 matches 10 bases. Looked up from germline, CDR1 is KGHSH and CDR2 is LQKENI. V lost 3 bases and J lost 0; bases outside the gene matches: 2. The CDR3 sequence is 15 residues long. The CDR3 here is CASSPGLANSYEQYF. The CDR3 nucleotides read TGTGCCAGCTCACCGGGACTAGCGAACTCCTACGAGCAGTACTTC.

In its sample, this clone was seen once. The chain carries TRBV25-1 and TRBJ2-7; TRBD2 is a possible D gene (6 bases). The V gene's germline CDR1 is MGHDK and CDR2 SYGVNS. V was cut by 6 bases and J by 0 bases, with 9 bases left in between. The length of the CDR3 is 13 residues. CDR3: CASSGGYSYEQYF. In nucleotides, the CDR3 is TGTGCCAGCAGCGGGGGATACTCCTACGAGCAGTACTTC.

V is TRBV5-4 and J is TRBJ2-7; 9 bases map to TRBD2. This CDR3 has 14 amino acids. CDR1 SGHNT and CDR2 YYREEE come from the germline V gene (reference sequence). Unmatched junction bases numbered 7, after V lost 3 bases and J lost 6 bases. The CDR3 protein is CASSSGTSRGEQYF. The CDR3, as DNA: TGTGCCAGCAGCTCGGGGACTAGCCGGGGCGAGCAGTACTTC.

The gene calls are TRBV5-1 and TRBJ1-2; 11 bases are shared with TRBD1. The CDR3 length is 16 residues. V lost 4 bases, J lost 1 base, and 6 bases stayed unmatched. CDR1 SGHRS and CDR2 YFSETQ come from the germline V gene. CDR3 amino acids: CASSTRTGGFNYGYTF. DNA of the CDR3: TGCGCCAGCAGCACCCGGACAGGGGGCTTTAACTATGGCTACACCTTC.

This chain connects TRBV29-1 to TRBJ2-3; D is perhaps TRBD2 (6 bases). There are 14 residues in the CDR3. CDR1 and CDR2 from the germline V gene are SQVTM and ANQGSEA. V shed 3 bases and J shed 5 bases, with 15 bases lying between them. The CDR3: CSVEGGASGDTQYF. CDR3 in DNA: TGCAGCGTTGAGGGGGGAGCCTCCGGAGATACGCAGTATTTT.

This sequence joins TRBV6-5 and TRBJ2-7; 7 positions agree with TRBD2. The CDR3 spans 15 residues. Germline V gene sequence: CDR1 MNHEY, CDR2 SVGAGI. J gave up 0 bases and V 6 bases, and 8 bases lay outside the gene matches. The CDR3 loop reads CASSFSGLSSYEQYF. DNA for the CDR3: TGTGCCAGCAGCTTTAGCGGGCTGAGCTCCTACGAGCAGTACTTC.

CDR3 residues: CASSQKMTYNEQFF. CDR3 in DNA: TGTGCCAGCAGCCAAAAGATGACTTACAATGAGCAGTTCTTC. The rearrangement uses TRBV14 and TRBJ2-1, with D unresolved. The V end lost 2 bases, the J end lost 4 bases, and 9 bases lay between the germline ends. CDR3 length: 14 residues. Germline CDR1 is SGHDN and CDR2 is FVKESK.

This clone has just a few counts. The rearrangement uses TRBV5-1 and TRBJ2-5; 12 nucleotides line up with TRBD1. V shed 4 bases, J shed 5 bases, and the junction held 9 bases outside the gene matches. CDR1 SGHRS and CDR2 YFSETQ come from the germline V gene. This CDR3 contains 16 residues. The CDR3 sequence is CASSTVGQGARETQYF. The CDR3 bases are TGCGCCAGCAGCACCGTGGGACAGGGGGCGCGGGAGACCCAGTACTTC.

The gene calls are TRBV7-9 and TRBJ2-1; TRBD2 matches at 8 bases. Germline loops: CDR1 SEHNR, CDR2 FQNEAQ (reference sequence). With V trimmed by 3 bases and J by 8 bases, 9 bases remained unmatched. The CDR3 is 15 residues long. Written as DNA, the CDR3 is TGTGCCAGCAGCTTTACGGGCGGCGGGAGGCATGAGCAGTTCTTC. Its protein product is CASSFTGGGRHEQFF. Filled out from reference TRBV7-9 and TRBJ2-1, the complete variable domain reads DTGVSQNPRHKITKRGQNVTFRCDPISEHNRLYWYRQTLGQGPEFLTYFQNEAQLEKSRLLSDRFSAERPKGSFSTLEIQRTEQGDSAMYLCASSFTGGGRHEQFFGPGTRLTVL.

V usage is TRBV28 and J usage is TRBJ2-1, with 9 bases aligning to TRBD1. V lost 4 bases and J lost 7; bases outside the gene matches: 11. Germline V lookup: CDR1 MDHEN, CDR2 SYDVKM. This CDR3 contains 16 residues. The CDR3 coding sequence is TGTGCCAGCAGTTACTTAACCGGGACAGGGATTAATGAGCAGTTCTTC. Translation gives CASSYLTGTGINEQFF.

The chain links TRBV7-2 to TRBJ2-3; 7 bases are shared with TRBD2. Unmatched junction bases numbered 3, after V lost 2 bases and J lost 1 base. This CDR3 comprises 15 residues. CDR1 and CDR2 (germline): SGHTA, FQGNSA. CDR3 sequence reads: CASSLRGVGTDTQYF. The CDR3 DNA reads as TGTGCCAGCAGCTTACGGGGGGTTGGCACAGATACGCAGTATTTT. The whole variable domain, filled in from reference TRBV7-2 and TRBJ2-3, reads GAGVSQSPSNKVTEKGKDVELRCDPISGHTALYWYRQSLGQGLEFLIYFQGNSAPDKSGLPSDRFSAERTGGSVSTLTIQRTQQEDSAVYLCASSLRGVGTDTQYFGPGTRLTVL.

This clone was picked up a small number of times. The chain joins TRBV27 to TRBJ2-7, with 13 bases fitting TRBD2. The length of the CDR3 is 17 residues. CDR1 is MNHEY and CDR2 is SMNVEV in the germline V gene (reference sequence). V lost 3 bases, J lost 2 bases, and 7 bases stayed unmatched. The CDR3 sequence is CASSFTALAGGPYEQYF. The CDR3 DNA follows: TGTGCCAGCAGTTTTACGGCACTAGCGGGAGGGCCCTACGAGCAGTACTTC.

This clone was observed a few times. The chain uses TRBV11-2 and TRBJ2-4; TRBD1 might be the D (5 bases). Germline assignment: CDR1 SGHAT and CDR2 FQNNGV. Trimming removed 3 bases at V and 5 bases at J, with 14 bases between. There are 15 residues in the CDR3. The CDR3 region is CASSFSGWGENIQYF. In DNA form, the CDR3 reads TGTGCCAGCAGCTTCTCGGGTTGGGGCGAAAACATTCAGTACTTC.

In its sample, this clone was seen once. This chain links TRBV5-4 with TRBJ2-1; D possibly corresponds to TRBD2 (5 bases). V lost 2 bases, J lost 5 bases, and 11 bases lay in between. The CDR3 totals 14 residues. Germline assignment: CDR1 SGHNT and CDR2 YYREEE (reference sequence). The CDR3 bases are TGTGCCAGCAGCTTTAATCGAGGGAACAATGAGCAGTTCTTC. Its translation is CASSFNRGNNEQFF.